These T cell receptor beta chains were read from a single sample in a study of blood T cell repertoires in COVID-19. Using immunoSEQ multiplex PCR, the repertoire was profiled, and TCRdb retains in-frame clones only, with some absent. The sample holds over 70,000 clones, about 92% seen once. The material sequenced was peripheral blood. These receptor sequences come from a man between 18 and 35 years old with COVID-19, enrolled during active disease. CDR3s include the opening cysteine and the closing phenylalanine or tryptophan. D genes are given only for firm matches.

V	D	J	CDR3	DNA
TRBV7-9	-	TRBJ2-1	CASSLGGGPSYNEQFF	TGTGCCAGCAGCTTAGGAGGTGGCCCGTCCTACAATGAGCAGTTCTTC
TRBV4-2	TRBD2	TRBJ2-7	CASSQRGLAETSYEQYF	TGTGCCAGCAGCCAACGGGGACTAGCGGAGACCTCCTACGAGCAGTACTTC
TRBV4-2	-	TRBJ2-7	CASSREFYLYEQYF	TGTGCCAGCAGCCGAGAATTTTATCTCTACGAGCAGTACTTC
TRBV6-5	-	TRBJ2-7	CASRGGLGLRGEQYF	TGTGCCAGCAGAGGCGGTTTGGGGCTTCGTGGCGAGCAGTACTTC
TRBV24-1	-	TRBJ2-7	CATSEQGHEQYF	TGTGCCACCAGTGAGCAGGGCCACGAGCAGTACTTC
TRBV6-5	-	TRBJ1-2	CASTTTGIGYGYTF	TGTGCCAGCACCACAACGGGGATCGGCTATGGCTACACCTTC
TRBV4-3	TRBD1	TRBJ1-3	CASSQADRGWGNTIYF	TGCGCCAGCAGCCAAGCCGACAGGGGATGGGGAAACACCATATATTTT
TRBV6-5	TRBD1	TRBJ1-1	CASSSWDRRNTEAFF	TGTGCCAGCAGTTCTTGGGACAGGCGGAACACTGAAGCTTTCTTT
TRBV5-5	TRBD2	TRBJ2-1	CASSLTSAISYNEQFF	TGTGCCAGCAGCCTCACTAGCGCCATCTCCTACAATGAGCAGTTCTTC
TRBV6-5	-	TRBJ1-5	CASSPGNSNQPQHF	TGTGCCAGCAGTCCAGGGAACAGCAATCAGCCCCAGCATTTT